This T cell receptor beta chain stems from a study of identical twins. General observations from the study: There were fewer insertions in abundant cord blood beta clonotypes, but memory repertoires showed no such pattern.

A template switching step contributed a universal primer site, while unique molecular identifiers were present in the cDNA. MiXCR, run by TCRdb on the 5' RACE reads, gives a single entry per CDR3 protein. The sample lists 500,000 to 550,000 distinct CDR3 sequences; approximately 20% were seen once. The sample holds many counts of this clonotype. Its specificity is not known. This CDR3 contains 14 residues. V dropped 0 bases and J dropped 3 bases, with 9 bases sitting between them. CDR1 and CDR2 (germline): SGDLS, YYNGEE. The same sample was also studied in work on yellow fever vaccine responses in identical twins.

Sequenced material: CD4+ T cells sorted from blood. The TCR sequence derives from a woman aged 18 to 35 in good health. J is TRBJ2-5 and V is TRBV9; D may be TRBD1 (6 bases). The CDR3, as DNA: TGTGCCAGCAGCGTAGGTCAGGGGAAAGAGACCCAGTACTTC. This sequence encodes CASSVGQGKETQYF. Full variable domain (rest looked up from reference TRBV9 and TRBJ2-5): DSGVTQTPKHLITATGQRVTLRCSPRSGDLSVYWYQQSLDQGLQFLIQYYNGEERAKGNILERFSAQQFPDLHSELNLSSLELGDSALYFCASSVGQGKETQYFGPGTRLLVL.